This TCR beta chain was sequenced in a study of T-cell memory formation after mild COVID-19. Study-level information: For the most part, TCR clusters were specific to one donor. Study-level points and caveats: The authors left the SARS-CoV-2 specificity of second-wave clones peaking on day 37 unconfirmed. A balance of CD4 and CD8 characterized clones contracting day 15 to 85, whereas later expanders leaned CD4+. CM and EM subsets held most contracting CD4+ clones; EMRA held CD8+ ones.

MiXCR, run by TCRdb on the 5' RACE reads, gives a single entry per CDR3 protein. The sample has approximately 300,000 distinct CDR3 sequences; about a sixth are singletons. Trimming removed 7 bases at V and 4 bases at J, with 14 bases between. The CDR3 loop spans 14 amino acids. Worth noting for this clonotype: Its antigen is unknown.

This clonotype originated in a man in his late teens or twenties who had mild COVID-19 (a few samples of this study predate the infection). Cell type and time point are not known. Sequencing used PBMCs or a T cell subset sorted from them (not recorded which). The rearrangement joins TRBV12-3 or TRBV12-4 to TRBJ1-3; D is perhaps TRBD1 (6 bases). CDR3 in DNA: TGTGCCAGCAACCAGGGGCTGATAGGAAACACCATATATTTT. This gives the protein CASNQGLIGNTIYF.